The rows below give T cell receptor beta chains drawn from one sample of a study of cytomegalovirus exposure and HLA in healthy donors. Method: immunoSEQ multiplex PCR; TCRdb's copy keeps in-frame clones and lacks some. The table shows 100,000 to 150,000 clones, with roughly 80% occurring only once. The sequenced sample consisted of PBMCs. These receptors all stem from a middle-aged woman in good health and CMV-seronegative. Both conserved end residues are part of each CDR3. Fields, in order: CDR3 DNA, CDR3 protein, J gene, D gene, clone size, V gene. D genes are given only for firm matches. Only part of the rows carry a size: once, few, many, or a class if the clone is expanded.

CDR3 DNA: TGTGCCAGCAGTTACAGTGGTGGGAGTCTCTACGAGCAGTACTTC
CDR3 protein: CASSYSGGSLYEQYF
J gene: TRBJ2-7
D gene: -
clone size: -
V gene: TRBV7-9

CDR3 DNA: TGTGCCAGTAGCCCCGGGACAGGCGTTTACGAGCAGTACTTC
CDR3 protein: CASSPGTGVYEQYF
J gene: TRBJ2-7
D gene: TRBD1
clone size: -
V gene: TRBV19

CDR3 DNA: TGTTCCAGCAGCTTCGGGACAGGGGGCCATCAGCCCCAGCATTTT
CDR3 protein: CSSSFGTGGHQPQHF
J gene: TRBJ1-5
D gene: TRBD1
clone size: -
V gene: TRBV7-9

CDR3 DNA: TGTGCCAGCAGCCCCCACGGACAGGACCCTGAGCAGTTCTTC
CDR3 protein: CASSPHGQDPEQFF
J gene: TRBJ2-1
D gene: TRBD1
clone size: -
V gene: TRBV7-9

CDR3 DNA: TGTGCCAGCAGCCCTACTTTGCCGACTGAAGCTTTCTTT
CDR3 protein: CASSPTLPTEAFF
J gene: TRBJ1-1
D gene: -
clone size: -
V gene: TRBV11-2

CDR3 DNA: TGTGCCAGCAGCGCTTCCGGACAGGGAGTAGCTGAAGCTTTCTTT
CDR3 protein: CASSASGQGVAEAFF
J gene: TRBJ1-1
D gene: TRBD1
clone size: -
V gene: TRBV9

CDR3 DNA: TGCGCCAGCAGCCAAGATAAACAGGCCTACGAGCAGTACTTC
CDR3 protein: CASSQDKQAYEQYF
J gene: TRBJ2-7
D gene: -
clone size: -
V gene: TRBV4-1

CDR3 DNA: TGCGCCAGCAGCTTGGTATCTTTGGAACAGGCATCAACTAATGAAAAACTGTTTTTT
CDR3 protein: CASSLVSLEQASTNEKLFF
J gene: TRBJ1-4
D gene: -
clone size: -
V gene: TRBV5-1

CDR3 DNA: TGTGCCAGCAGCTTATCACCGGGACAGGGGGCGACAGATACGCAGTATTTT
CDR3 protein: CASSLSPGQGATDTQYF
J gene: TRBJ2-3
D gene: TRBD1
clone size: -
V gene: TRBV7-6

CDR3 DNA: TGTGCCAGCAGCTTAGGGGGGGACTCCTACGAGCAGTACTTC
CDR3 protein: CASSLGGDSYEQYF
J gene: TRBJ2-7
D gene: TRBD2
clone size: -
V gene: TRBV7-3

CDR3 DNA: TGTGCCAGCGAGACAGGGGGCTCCTACGAGCAGTACTTC
CDR3 protein: CASETGGSYEQYF
J gene: TRBJ2-7
D gene: TRBD1
clone size: -
V gene: TRBV25-1

CDR3 DNA: TGTGCCAGCTCACTCCGGAGCCCAGGGGGTCATGGCTACACCTTC
CDR3 protein: CASSLRSPGGHGYTF
J gene: TRBJ1-2
D gene: TRBD1
clone size: -
V gene: TRBV18

CDR3 DNA: TGTGCCAGCAGTTCCACTAGTAGCGAGCAGTACTTC
CDR3 protein: CASSSTSSEQYF
J gene: TRBJ2-7
D gene: -
clone size: -
V gene: TRBV28

CDR3 DNA: TGTGCCAGCAGCTTGGGACAGGGCAACGAGCAGTACTTC
CDR3 protein: CASSLGQGNEQYF
J gene: TRBJ2-7
D gene: TRBD1
clone size: -
V gene: TRBV11-1

CDR3 DNA: TGTGCCAGCAGTCCAAAAGGGACTTCCTTCTCCTACGAGCAGTACTTC
CDR3 protein: CASSPKGTSFSYEQYF
J gene: TRBJ2-7
D gene: -
clone size: -
V gene: TRBV7-2

CDR3 DNA: TGCGCCAGCAGCCCCCGGACAGGGGGCTTTGATGAAAAACTGTTTTTT
CDR3 protein: CASSPRTGGFDEKLFF
J gene: TRBJ1-4
D gene: TRBD1
clone size: -
V gene: TRBV5-1

CDR3 DNA: TGTCCCAGCAGCGTAGGGGAGGGGGGTACAGATACGCAGTATTTT
CDR3 protein: CPSSVGEGGTDTQYF
J gene: TRBJ2-3
D gene: -
clone size: -
V gene: TRBV9

CDR3 DNA: TGTGCCAGCAGTGGCTCGACAGGTGGTCGTCAGCCCCAGCATTTT
CDR3 protein: CASSGSTGGRQPQHF
J gene: TRBJ1-5
D gene: -
clone size: once
V gene: TRBV19

CDR3 DNA: TGCGCCAGCAGCTTGGGGGCCACCTCCACCGACCTCGAAAAACTGTTTTTT
CDR3 protein: CASSLGATSTDLEKLFF
J gene: TRBJ1-4
D gene: -
clone size: once
V gene: TRBV5-1

CDR3 DNA: TGCGCCAGCAGCTTCGGAGTCTCTGGAAACACCATATATTTT
CDR3 protein: CASSFGVSGNTIYF
J gene: TRBJ1-3
D gene: -
clone size: -
V gene: TRBV4-3

CDR3 DNA: TGTGCCAGCAGCCTAATAGCGGGGGCGGGAGGAGAGACCCAGTACTTC
CDR3 protein: CASSLIAGAGGETQYF
J gene: TRBJ2-5
D gene: TRBD2
clone size: -
V gene: TRBV7-2

CDR3 DNA: TGTGCCAGCGGCAGGTCGGGGTTCGGAAACACCATATATTTT
CDR3 protein: CASGRSGFGNTIYF
J gene: TRBJ1-3
D gene: -
clone size: -
V gene: TRBV6-5